This T cell receptor beta chain came from a study of CD8+CD57+ T cells in acquired aplastic anemia. The overall study: DNA per sorted CD4+ or CD8+ sample ranged 0.2 to 27.4 ug, averaging approximately 3.3 ug. Study outcomes and limitations: Patients had roughly 31 CD8+ CDR3 sequences in common with controls (the shared set).

Genomic DNA was employed as the template in profiling TCR beta VDJ and CDR3. MiXCR, applied by TCRdb to the reads, yields one record per CDR3 protein. The table includes over 150,000 distinct CDR3 sequences, around 40% detected once. V trimming: 2 bases; J trimming: 10 bases; junction bases outside the gene matches: 10. CDR3 length: 15 residues. Germline-derived CDR1 and CDR2 are SNHLY and FYNNEI. As regards this clonotype: Its antigen remains unidentified.

This TCR came from a human donor in good health. The rearrangement joins TRBV2 to TRBJ2-1; 8 nucleotides match TRBD2. The sample comprised sorted CD4+, CD8+, or CD8+CD57+ T cells (not recorded which) from PBMCs. The chain's CDR3 is CASSESMTGGPEQFF. As DNA, the CDR3 is TGTGCCAGCAGTGAAAGCATGACGGGAGGGCCCGAGCAGTTCTTC.